This T cell receptor (beta chain) was sequenced in a study of blood T cell repertoires in COVID-19. Background on the study: The samples span acute and convalescent COVID-19 from the United States, Italy and Spain. From T cells, B-cell-depleted T cells, or PBMCs came the material, which was cDNA or gDNA.

CDR3 length equals 15 residues. Germline CDR1 is LGHNA and CDR2 is YNFKEQ. V lost 0 bases to trimming and J lost 3 bases, with 11 bases between them. As processed by the authors: Amplifying reference gene primers gave estimates of nucleated cell counts. Produced via immunoSEQ multiplex PCR; TCRdb's table is partial and in-frame only. The V and J calls and clone size were taken over from that table, and D and trimming were inferred from the DNA. This sample carries around 140,000 clones, 75% to 90% of them seen once, and the ten largest clones take 2% to 2.5%. Sequencing was done on a sample of peripheral blood. The gene calls are TRBV4-2 and TRBJ1-2; perhaps TRBD1 as D (5 bases). This clonotype was sampled from a man aged 45-65 years with active COVID-19. The CDR3 is CASSQDAVGDYGYTF. The DNA of the CDR3 is TGTGCCAGCAGCCAAGACGCGGTAGGGGACTATGGCTACACCTTC.